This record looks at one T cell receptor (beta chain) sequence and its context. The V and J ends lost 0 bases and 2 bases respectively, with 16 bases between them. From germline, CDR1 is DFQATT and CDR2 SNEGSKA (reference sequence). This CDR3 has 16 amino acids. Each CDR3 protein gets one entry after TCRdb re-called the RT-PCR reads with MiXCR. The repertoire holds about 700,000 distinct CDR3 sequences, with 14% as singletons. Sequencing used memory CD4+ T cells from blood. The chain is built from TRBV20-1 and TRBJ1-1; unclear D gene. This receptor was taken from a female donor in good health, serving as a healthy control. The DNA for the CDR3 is TGCAGTGCTAGAGATCGTACGAGACCCAGTAACACTGAAGCTTTCTTT. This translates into CSARDRTRPSNTEAFF.